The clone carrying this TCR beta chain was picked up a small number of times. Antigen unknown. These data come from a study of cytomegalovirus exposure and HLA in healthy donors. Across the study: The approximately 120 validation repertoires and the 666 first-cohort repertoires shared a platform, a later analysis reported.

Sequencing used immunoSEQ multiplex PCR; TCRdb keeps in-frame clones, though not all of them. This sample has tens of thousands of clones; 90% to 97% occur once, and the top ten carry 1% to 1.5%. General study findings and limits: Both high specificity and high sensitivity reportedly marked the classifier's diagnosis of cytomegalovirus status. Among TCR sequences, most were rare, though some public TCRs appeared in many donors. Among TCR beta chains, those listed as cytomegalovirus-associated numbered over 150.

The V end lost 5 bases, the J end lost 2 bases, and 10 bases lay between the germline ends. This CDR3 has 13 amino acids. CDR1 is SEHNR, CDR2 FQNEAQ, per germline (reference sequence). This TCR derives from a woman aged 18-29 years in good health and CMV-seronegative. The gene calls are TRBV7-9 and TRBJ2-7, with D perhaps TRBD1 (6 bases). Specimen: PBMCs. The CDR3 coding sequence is TGTGCCAGCAGCCCCCGGACAGCCTACGAGCAGTACTTC. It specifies CASSPRTAYEQYF.